These T cell receptor beta chains were read from a single sample in a study of blood T cell repertoires in COVID-19. Clones were sequenced by immunoSEQ multiplex PCR, and TCRdb holds only the in-frame ones, with some missing. The profile shows around 250,000 clones, roughly 89% of them singletons. Sequenced: peripheral blood. These receptors all stem from a middle-aged woman who had recovered from COVID-19. The CDR3 runs from the conserved cysteine through the conserved F or W. A D gene is named only where the DNA matches it firmly. Rows give clone size only sometimes, using once, few, many, or a class for an expanded clone.

v_gene	d_gene	abundance	j_gene	CDR3aa	CDR3nt
TRBV28	NA	NA	TRBJ1-5	CASATGNQPQHF	TGTGCCAGCGCGACAGGCAATCAGCCCCAGCATTTT
TRBV6-5	NA	NA	TRBJ2-7	CAARGLVEQYF	TGTGCCGCCAGGGGTTTGGTCGAGCAGTACTTC
TRBV2	TRBD1	NA	TRBJ1-5	CASSASGQRQPQHF	TGTGCCAGCAGTGCTTCGGGACAGAGACAGCCCCAGCATTTT
TRBV2	NA	NA	TRBJ2-3	CASSQSGEVTQYF	TGTGCCAGCAGTCAATCCGGGGAGGTTACGCAGTATTTT
TRBV7-2	NA	NA	TRBJ1-4	CASSLDSTNEKLFF	TGTGCCAGCAGCCTAGACAGTACTAATGAAAAACTGTTTTTT
TRBV7-8	NA	NA	TRBJ2-1	CASSLTSENEQFF	TGTGCCAGCAGCTTGACTTCCGAGAATGAGCAGTTCTTC
TRBV13	TRBD2	NA	TRBJ2-5	CASSPGRLAAQETQYF	TGTGCCAGCAGCCCAGGCCGGCTAGCGGCACAAGAGACCCAGTACTTC
TRBV7-9	NA	NA	TRBJ2-5	CASSPERTVLYQTQYF	TGTGCCAGCAGCCCGGAACGGACTGTCCTATACCAGACCCAGTACTTC
TRBV27	TRBD2	NA	TRBJ2-2	CASSRGTSRGTGELFF	TGTGCCAGCAGTCGAGGGACTAGCCGCGGCACCGGGGAGCTGTTTTTT
TRBV28	NA	NA	TRBJ2-5	CASSLANGETQYF	TGTGCCAGCAGTTTAGCCAACGGAGAGACCCAGTACTTC
TRBV15	NA	NA	TRBJ2-2	CATSRERLAGTGELFF	TGTGCCACCAGCAGAGAGAGGCTAGCCGGCACCGGGGAGCTGTTTTTT
TRBV5-4	TRBD1	NA	TRBJ2-2	CASSAWDRGDAGELFF	TGTGCCAGCAGCGCGTGGGACAGGGGGGACGCCGGGGAGCTGTTTTTT
TRBV5-1	TRBD1	few	TRBJ1-2	CASSGTANYGYTF	TGCGCCAGCTCCGGGACAGCAAACTATGGCTACACCTTC
TRBV2	NA	NA	TRBJ1-6	CASRATGSNSPLHF	TGTGCCAGCAGGGCTACAGGGTCTAATTCACCCCTCCACTTT
TRBV11-1	NA	NA	TRBJ2-7	CASGPTYEQYF	TGTGCCAGCGGTCCGACTTACGAGCAGTACTTC
TRBV11-3	TRBD2	NA	TRBJ2-1	CASSLSDLAGGFYNEQFF	TGTGCCAGCAGCTTAAGTGATTTGGCGGGAGGGTTTTACAATGAGCAGTTCTTC
TRBV27	TRBD1	NA	TRBJ1-1	CASSGQGAAEAFF	TGTGCCAGCAGTGGACAGGGGGCCGCTGAAGCTTTCTTT
TRBV6-2/TRBV6-3	TRBD1	NA	TRBJ2-1	CASSHTGGSYNEQFF	TGTGCCAGCAGTCATACAGGGGGCTCCTACAATGAGCAGTTCTTC
TRBV11-3	TRBD1	NA	TRBJ1-1	CASSPGTGVNTEAFF	TGTGCCAGCAGCCCCGGGACAGGGGTGAACACTGAAGCTTTCTTT
TRBV28	TRBD1	NA	TRBJ1-2	CASSTGQGLGYTF	TGTGCCAGCAGCACGGGACAGGGTCTTGGCTACACCTTC